The clone carrying this TCR beta chain was recorded a few times. Antigen specificity is unknown. The second PCR ran roughly 7 to 12 cycles with a sample-barcoded 5' primer and J-beta primers. TCRdb itself ran the 5' RACE reads through MiXCR, one entry per CDR3 protein. Among hundreds of thousands of distinct CDR3 sequences, 49% were seen once, and the ten largest hold 25% to 35%. V was pared by 8 bases and J by 7 bases, with 9 bases between. The CDR3 runs to 10 residues. Germline V lookup: CDR1 MNHEY, CDR2 SVGEGT. The data are from a study of blood T cells in healthy people across ages. Whole-study findings and limits: Older individuals had lower TCR beta diversity per million T cells (the decline was roughly linear).

The sample, about 9.2 milliliters of peripheral blood, was drawn from each donor. The receptor's source is a woman aged 60 to 75 in good health. The sequencing sample was made of blood. V is TRBV6-2 or TRBV6-3 and J is TRBJ2-7; D ambiguous. In DNA form, the CDR3 reads TGTGCCAGCGGCCCCTGGGAGCAGTACTTC. Amino acid sequence: CASGPWEQYF.